This entry lists 8 T cell receptor beta chains sequenced from one sample in a study of cytotoxic CD8 clonotypes in ibrutinib-treated CLL. Sequenced by immunoSEQ multiplex PCR; TCRdb stores in-frame clones only, minus some. The sample consists of approximately 320,000 clones, roughly 67% of them appearing once. The sequenced sample was PBMCs, obtained after 36 months of ibrutinib treatment. Receptors originate from a human donor with chronic lymphocytic leukemia.

Turning to this clone: Other DNA sequences in this sample translate to the same CDR3. This rearrangement joins TRBV5-1 to TRBJ2-7; TRBD2 agrees at 8 bases. The V segment lost 0 bases and the J segment 4 bases; nucleotides outside the gene matches: 6. Germline V gene lookup returns CDR1 SGHRS and CDR2 YFSETQ. The CDR3 is 15 residues long. CDR3 residues: CASSLVSGGPYEQYF. CDR3 coding DNA: TGCGCCAGCAGCTTGGTTTCGGGAGGGCCTTACGAGCAGTACTTC. The whole variable domain, filled in from reference TRBV5-1 and TRBJ2-7, reads KAGVTQTPRYLIKTRGQQVTLSCSPISGHRSVSWYQQTPGQGLQFLFEYFSETQRNKGNFPGRFSGRQFSNSRSEMNVSTLELGDSALYLCASSLVSGGPYEQYFGPGTRLTVT.

V gene TRBV4-1 combines with J gene TRBJ2-1; D may be TRBD1 (5 bases). Germline CDR1 and CDR2: MGHRA and YSYEKL. The CDR3 spans 17 residues. Trimming took off 0 bases at V and 0 bases at J, with 12 bases between the two ends. The CDR3 DNA sequence: TGCGCCAGCAGCCAAGATCCAGGGTCGAGCTCCTACAATGAGCAGTTCTTC. It is translated as CASSQDPGSSSYNEQFF.

The chain joins TRBV28 to TRBJ2-7, with D tentatively TRBD1 (5 bases). The V end lost 8 bases, the J end lost 0 bases, and 11 bases lay between the germline ends. The CDR3 sequence is 13 residues long. Germline V CDR1 and CDR2: MDHEN, SYDVKM. The CDR3 bases are TGTGCCAGCGGCTCAGGGAACTCCTACGAGCAGTACTTC. Translating gives CASGSGNSYEQYF.

This sequence joins TRBV28 and TRBJ1-2; no firm D call. The CDR3 covers 12 residues. V lost 5 bases and J lost 4, with 8 bases in between. Germline V CDR1 and CDR2: MDHEN, SYDVKM. The CDR3 sequence is CASSPGSYGYTF. The CDR3 DNA follows: TGTGCCAGCAGTCCGGGGTCCTATGGCTACACCTTC.

The chain joins TRBV15 to TRBJ2-7, with a weak D call TRBD1 (6 bases). The germline gives CDR1 LNHNV, CDR2 YYDKDF (reference sequence). V lost 8 bases and J 0 bases, leaving 11 bases between the germline ends. The CDR3 length is 13 residues. CDR3 DNA sequence: TGTGCCACCGCTGGACAGACCTCCTACGAGCAGTACTTC. It yields the protein CATAGQTSYEQYF.

V is TRBV11-2 and J is TRBJ2-4; a weak D match, TRBD1 (5 bases). The CDR3 covers 13 residues. V was clipped by 1 base and J by 10 bases, with 11 bases between them. CDR1 is SGHAT and CDR2 is FQNNGV in the germline V gene. CDR3 in amino acids: CASSLAAGPIQYF. For the CDR3, the DNA is TGTGCCAGCAGCTTAGCGGCAGGGCCAATTCAGTACTTC.

The chain carries TRBV5-8 and TRBJ2-7; D unclear. The CDR3 spans 13 residues. Germline V CDR1 and CDR2: SGHTS, YDEGEE. Trimming stripped 1 base from V and 4 bases from J, with 9 bases between. The DNA for the CDR3 is TGTGCCAGCAGCTTGTACCCGTGGTACGAGCAGTACTTC. It translates to CASSLYPWYEQYF.

V is TRBV4-3 and J is TRBJ2-3; 7 nucleotides match TRBD2. Unmatched junction bases numbered 4, after V lost 0 bases and J lost 1 base. Germline CDR1 reads LGHNA; CDR2 reads YSLEER. The CDR3 consists of 16 residues. CDR3: CASSQDSGWGTDTQYF. The CDR3 DNA is TGCGCCAGCAGCCAAGATAGCGGGTGGGGCACAGATACGCAGTATTTT.